This T cell receptor (beta chain) was obtained from a study of OX40 agonist ivuxolimab in advanced cancers. General notes on the study: Ivuxolimab was an agonistic, fully human IgG2 monoclonal antibody directed against OX40 (CD134), a costimulatory receptor. Intravenous ivuxolimab was administered to patients every 2 weeks at six dose levels: 0.01, 0.1, 0.3, 1.5, 3 and 10 mg/kg. Prior anti-PD-1, anti-PD-L1 or anti-CTLA-4 therapy was permitted, and 40% to 50% of dose-escalation patients had received checkpoint inhibitors. Of the approximately 54 patients in dose escalation, some 20 had hepatocellular carcinoma, roughly 15 had melanoma, 9 had renal cell carcinoma and 9 had head and neck cancer. The paper covers the monotherapy dose-escalation part of the phase I ivuxolimab trial, which included N ≈ 52 patients. Peripheral TCRbeta sequencing was intended to test whether TCR sequence diversity was altered and clonal T-cell expansion was caused by ivuxolimab. Partial responses occurred in three dose-escalation patients: two with cutaneous melanoma and one with hepatocellular carcinoma. The dose-escalation cohort was around 83% male with a mean age of roughly 60 years, ranging from roughly 23 to 80. Points the paper makes about the study in general: The antigen specificity of the peripheral T cells that underwent clonal expansion was not determined. Low levels of normalized T-cell clonal expansion were also seen in some patients who did not respond. Partial responders in the 0.1-3.0 mg/kg groups had among the lowest normalized peripheral clonal expansion, especially among CD8+ T cells. After ivuxolimab, expanded clones were on average more numerous among CD8+ T cells than among CD4+ T cells. Clonal expansion of both CD4+ and CD8+ blood T cells was observed from baseline to week 6 at doses 0.1 to 3.0 mg/kg.

Comment on this clone: The antigen it recognizes is unknown. Base-call qualities are not available, and no considerably larger clone is one nucleotide away.

Patients with autoimmune disease history or receiving systemic immunosuppression were excluded from the trial. Peripheral blood for TCR sequencing was collected from all dose cohorts at baseline, on cycle 4 day 1, and on cycle 7 day 1. Samples were obtained from an open-label, multicenter, first-in-human phase I dose-escalation trial of ivuxolimab. Adults with locally advanced or metastatic melanoma, renal cell, hepatocellular, or head and neck squamous cell carcinoma were enrolled in the trial. Before TCR sequencing, CD4+ and CD8+ T cells were separately sorted from peripheral blood. Genomic DNA was extracted from sorted cells for sequencing of the TCRbeta CDR3 region. The immunoSEQ Assay was used to sequence the TCRbeta CDR3 regions. TCRdb obtained this table from immuneACCESS and retained in-frame rearrangements with V and J assigned. These tables miss some clones; where compared with another copy, unresolved V genes account for less than half of the shortfall, and the remainder is unexplained. This sample comprises tens of thousands of clones, about 88% of them detected only once. Of the sample, approximately 15% falls within the top ten clones.

CDR1 and CDR2 are read off the germline V gene as SGHDN and FVKESK. Including the terminal cysteine and phenylalanine, the CDR3 comprises 14 residues. The sequence is cut down to CDR3 DNA, 42 bases in frame from base 1. This sample comprised CD4+ or CD8+ T cells sorted from blood, obtained in a trial of the OX40 agonist ivuxolimab. The source of this sequence is an adult with an advanced solid tumor such as melanoma, head and neck, liver or kidney cancer. This chain joins TRBV14 to TRBJ2-5, and the D gene may be TRBD1, 6 bases matching. The J call is uncertain, as TRBJ2-7 better fits the DNA end. The base sequence is TGTGCCAGCAGCCAAGGGGGGCTTATCTACGAGCAGTACTTC. This yields the protein CASSQGGLIYEQYF.